Presented here are 9 T cell receptor beta chains from one specimen sequenced in a study of blood T cells in healthy people across ages. Through a sample-barcoded 5' primer and a J-beta primer mix, a second PCR was run for about 7 to 12 cycles. TCRdb called the 5' RACE reads again in MiXCR, with one record for every CDR3 protein. The data hold just under 550,000 distinct CDR3 sequences, with nearly 25% observed a single time. The data were also submitted as part of a second study, on T cells of mothers and their children.

Sequences were obtained from blood. Receptor source: a boy younger than 18 in good health.

The rearrangement links TRBV20-1 to TRBJ2-2, with 8 positions matching TRBD1. Germline trimming cut 5 bases from V and 4 bases from J; bases unmatched to any gene: 6. This CDR3 has 14 amino acids. Germline CDR1 and CDR2: DFQATT and SNEGSKA (reference sequence). CDR3 coding DNA: TGCAGTGCTCCCGAACAGGGGGTCACCGGGGAGCTGTTTTTT. It translates to CSAPEQGVTGELFF.

This clonotype has more than one count but fewer than ten. At one of its ends the junction is not consistent with the germline gene, which may arise from a read error. The V gene is TRBV14, the J gene TRBJ2-1; unclear D gene. TRBJ2-5 matches the DNA end more closely, so the J call is doubtful. CDR1 and CDR2 from the germline V gene are SGHDN and FVKESK. The CDR3 totals 11 residues. The CDR3 sequence is CASGQVPTQYF. The CDR3 bases are TGTGCCAGCGGCCAAGTCCCGACCCAGTACTTC.

This clonotype was seen only a few times. Possible read error: a much larger clone is one base away. Without the conserved terminal phenylalanine or tryptophan, this CDR3 likely stems from a read error. The gene calls are TRBV12-3 or TRBV12-4 and TRBJ2-5; TRBD1 aligns across 7 bases. This CDR3 comprises 14 residues. Losses at the gene ends were 0 bases for V and 3 bases for J; bases not matched to a gene: 1. The CDR3 loop is CASSLADREETQYL. CDR3 DNA: TGTGCCAGCAGTTTAGCCGACAGGGAAGAGACCCAGTACCTC.

The CDR3, as DNA: TGCAGTGCTGGACAGGGGGCCGGAGCTGAAGCTTTCTTT. It encodes CSAGQGAGAEAFF. The chain is built from TRBV20-1 and TRBJ1-1; TRBD1 matches 11 bases. Germline CDR1 reads DFQATT; CDR2 reads SNEGSKA (reference sequence). The CDR3 consists of 13 residues. The junction had 5 bases not matched to a gene; V was cut back by 5 bases and J by 6 bases.

The chain couples TRBV7-8 to TRBJ2-7; no clear D gene. Per germline, CDR1 SGHVS and CDR2 FQNEAQ. This CDR3 comprises 14 residues. V dropped 3 bases and J dropped 3 bases, with 12 bases sitting between them. The DNA of the CDR3 is TGTGCCAGCAGCTTCGATCGAGCGCTCTACGAGCAGTACTTC. It codes for CASSFDRALYEQYF.

V is TRBV14 and J is TRBJ1-2; D remains unclear. The V gene lost 5 bases and the J gene lost 1 base, with 5 bases spanning the gap. The CDR3 contains 12 residues. Per germline, CDR1 SGHDN and CDR2 FVKESK. CDR3: CASSAYNYGYTF. The CDR3 DNA follows: TGTGCCAGCAGCGCCTATAACTATGGCTACACCTTC.

The CDR3 DNA reads TGTGCCAGCAGCCCCAGGGGGCAGTATGGCTACACCTTC. Translated, it gives CASSPRGQYGYTF. This sequence joins TRBV7-2 and TRBJ1-2, with 8 bases identical to TRBD1. Germline lookup yields CDR1 SGHTA and CDR2 FQGNSA. This CDR3 is built from 13 residues. V was clipped by 5 bases and J by 5 bases; unmatched bases: 4. Based on the CDR3 plus reference TRBV7-2 and TRBJ1-2, the full variable domain is GAGVSQSPSNKVTEKGKDVELRCDPISGHTALYWYRQSLGQGLEFLIYFQGNSAPDKSGLPSDRFSAERTGGSVSTLTIQRTQQEDSAVYLCASSPRGQYGYTFGSGTRLTVV.

This clonotype came up many times. The gene calls are TRBV27 and TRBJ2-7, with 9 bases aligning to TRBD1. Germline CDR1 MNHEY, CDR2 SMNVEV (reference sequence). This CDR3 contains 14 residues. V was clipped by 6 bases and J by 2 bases; unmatched bases: 5. The CDR3 DNA sequence: TGTGCCAGCAGCCTAGGGACAGGGCCCTACGAGCAGTACTTC. Translation: CASSLGTGPYEQYF.

The chain couples TRBV5-5 to TRBJ2-5; D unclear. TRBJ2-7 explains the end of the DNA better; the J call may be wrong. This CDR3 is built from 15 residues. CDR1 and CDR2 from the germline V gene are SGHKS and YYEKEE (reference sequence). The CDR3 nucleotides are TGTGCCAGCAGCTTGGAGTTAATCCGGAGCTACGAGCAGTACTTC. This codes for CASSLELIRSYEQYF.